This TCR beta chain comes out of a study of tumor-infiltrating lymphocytes in localized non-small cell lung cancer. Turning to the study itself: The cohort mixed smokers and never-smokers, several histologies, and some post-neoadjuvant-chemotherapy samples. Whole-study results and caveats: Higher tumor T cell infiltration than in uninvolved lung was supported by TCRbeta sequencing. Tumor T-cell fraction was not associated with recurrence-free survival.

In regard to this clone: What it binds is not known.

Repertoires were generated with immunoSEQ multiplex PCR, while TCRdb's copy carries only in-frame clones and drops some. The data show under 15,000 clones, over 65% seen once. The sequence was obtained from a human donor with non-small cell lung cancer. Sequenced: lung tumor tissue.

Here the CDR3 reads CSVCRGVKNIQYF. In DNA, the CDR3 is TGCAGCGTGTGCAGGGGAGTCAAAAACATTCAGTACTTC. The chain couples TRBV29-1 to TRBJ2-4; TRBD1 is a possible D gene (6 bases). The V and J ends lost 6 bases and 3 bases respectively, with 12 bases between them. Germline V CDR1 and CDR2: SQVTM, ANQGSEA. The CDR3 sequence is 13 residues long. Full variable domain (rest looked up from reference TRBV29-1 and TRBJ2-4): SAVISQKPSRDICQRGTSLTIQCQVDSQVTMMFWYRQQPGQSLTLIATANQGSEATYESGFVIDKFPISRPNLTFSTLTVSNMSPEDSSIYLCSVCRGVKNIQYFGAGTRLSVL.